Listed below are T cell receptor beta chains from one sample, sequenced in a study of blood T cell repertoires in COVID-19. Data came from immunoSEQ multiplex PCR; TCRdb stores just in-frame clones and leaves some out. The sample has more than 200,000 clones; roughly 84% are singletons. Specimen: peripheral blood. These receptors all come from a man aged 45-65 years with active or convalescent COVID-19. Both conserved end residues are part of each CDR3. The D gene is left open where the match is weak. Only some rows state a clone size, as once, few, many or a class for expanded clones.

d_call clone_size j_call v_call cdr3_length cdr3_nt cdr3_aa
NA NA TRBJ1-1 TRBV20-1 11 TGCAGTGCTAGAGGTGGGCAAACGGCTTTCTTT CSARGGQTAFF
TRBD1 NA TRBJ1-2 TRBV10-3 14 TGTGCCATCACTATGGACAGGCTGGGGTATGGCTACACCTTC CAITMDRLGYGYTF
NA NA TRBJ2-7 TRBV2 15 TGTGCCAGCAGTTTCACAGGGCCCCCCACCTACGAGCAGTACTTC CASSFTGPPTYEQYF
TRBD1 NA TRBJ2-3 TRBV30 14 TGTGCCTGGGGTGACAGACAGGGTATGGATACGCAGTATTTT CAWGDRQGMDTQYF
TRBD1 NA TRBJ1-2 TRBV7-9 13 TGTGCCAGCAGCTTCGGACAGGATTATGGCTACACCTTC CASSFGQDYGYTF
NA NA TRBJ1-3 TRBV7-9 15 TGTGCCAGCAGCCGACTTACCGACCGAGGTGGCTCCATATATTTT CASSRLTDRGGSIYF
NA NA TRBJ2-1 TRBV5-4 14 TGTGCCAGCAGCTTGGTTGGGGCCTCAAATGAGCAGTTCTTC CASSLVGASNEQFF
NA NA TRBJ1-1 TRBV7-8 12 TGTGCCAGCAGCTTAGTTCAGTCTGAAGCTTTCTTT CASSLVQSEAFF
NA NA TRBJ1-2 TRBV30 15 TGTGCCTGGGCTACGGTAGGGGGGGCAGCCTATGGCTACACCTTC CAWATVGGAAYGYTF
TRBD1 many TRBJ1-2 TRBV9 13 TGTGCCAGCAGCCAAGGGACAGCCTATCGCTACACCTTC CASSQGTAYRYTF
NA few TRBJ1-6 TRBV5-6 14 TGTGCCAGCAGCTCCGACATGGGTAATTCACCCCTCCACTTT CASSSDMGNSPLHF
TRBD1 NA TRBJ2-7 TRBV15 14 TGTGCCACCAGTCCGGGACAGGGGGCCCACGAGCAGTACTTC CATSPGQGAHEQYF
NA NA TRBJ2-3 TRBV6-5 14 TGTGCCAGCAGTTATCGGGTAGCGGCAGATACGCAGTATTTT CASSYRVAADTQYF